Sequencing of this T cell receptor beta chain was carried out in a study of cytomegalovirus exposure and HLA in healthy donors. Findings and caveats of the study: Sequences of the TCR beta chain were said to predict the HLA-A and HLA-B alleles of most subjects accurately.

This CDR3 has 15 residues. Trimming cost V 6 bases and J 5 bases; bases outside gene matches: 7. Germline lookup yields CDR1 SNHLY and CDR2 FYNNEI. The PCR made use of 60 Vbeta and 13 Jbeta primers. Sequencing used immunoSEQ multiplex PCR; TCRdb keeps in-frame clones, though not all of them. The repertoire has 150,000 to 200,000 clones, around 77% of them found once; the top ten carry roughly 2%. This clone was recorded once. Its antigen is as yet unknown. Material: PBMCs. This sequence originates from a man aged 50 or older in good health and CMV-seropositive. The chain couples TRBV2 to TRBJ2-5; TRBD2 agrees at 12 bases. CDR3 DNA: TGTGCCAGCAGAGACCTAGCGGGGGGGCCGGAGACCCAGTACTTC. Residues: CASRDLAGGPETQYF. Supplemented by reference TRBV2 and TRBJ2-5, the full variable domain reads EPEVTQTPSHQVTQMGQEVILRCVPISNHLYFYWYRQILGQKVEFLVSFYNNEISEKSEIFDDQFSVERPDGSNFTLKIRSTKLEDSAMYFCASRDLAGGPETQYFGPGTRLLVL.